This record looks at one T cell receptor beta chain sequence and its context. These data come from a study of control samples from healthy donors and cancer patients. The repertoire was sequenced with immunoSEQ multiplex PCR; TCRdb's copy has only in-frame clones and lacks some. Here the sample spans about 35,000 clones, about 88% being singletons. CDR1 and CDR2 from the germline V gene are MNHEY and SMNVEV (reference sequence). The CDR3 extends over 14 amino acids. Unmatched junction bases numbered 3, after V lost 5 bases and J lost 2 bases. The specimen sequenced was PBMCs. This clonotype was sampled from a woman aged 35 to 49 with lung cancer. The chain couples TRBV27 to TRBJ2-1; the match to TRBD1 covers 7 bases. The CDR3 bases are TGTGCCAGCAGTCTTACAGGGGCCTACAATGAGCAGTTCTTC. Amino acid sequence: CASSLTGAYNEQFF.